This TCR beta chain was identified during a study of blood T cell repertoires in COVID-19. Study-wide context: Samples taken during acute and convalescent COVID-19 were collected in the United States, Italy and Spain. Nucleic acid was either cDNA or gDNA, and it came from T cells, B-cell-depleted T cells, or PBMCs.

The data were produced by immunoSEQ multiplex PCR, yet TCRdb's version contains in-frame clones alone and is incomplete. The profile shows approximately 180,000 clones, roughly 82% of them singletons. V was pared by 1 base and J by 2 bases, with 0 bases of the junction left unmatched. The CDR3 length is 15 residues. In germline, CDR1 is SGHVS, CDR2 FQNEAQ. The sequenced sample consisted of peripheral blood. The TCR was taken from a woman aged 70 to 79 with acute or convalescent COVID-19. The V and J genes are TRBV7-8 and TRBJ1-3; 9 bases map to TRBD1. The CDR3 here is CASSLGQGAGNTIYF. CDR3 DNA: TGTGCCAGCAGCTTAGGACAGGGGGCTGGAAACACCATATATTTT.